The subject of this entry is one T cell receptor (beta chain). One end of the junction does not line up with germline, which may come from a read error. As processed by the authors: Reference gene primer amplification yielded estimated nucleated cell counts. Profiling relied on immunoSEQ multiplex PCR, and the TCRdb table lists in-frame clones only, not all of them. V and J calls and clone size follow that table, whereas D and trimming were derived from the DNA. In the table there are about 87,000 clones, about 79% of which are singletons. CDR3 length equals 15 residues. Germline V gives CDR1 LGHDT, CDR2 YNNKEL (reference sequence). This record comes from a study of blood T cell repertoires in COVID-19. Across the whole study: Acute-phase and convalescent COVID-19 samples originated in the United States, Italy and Spain. T cells, B-cell-depleted T cells, or PBMCs supplied cDNA or gDNA.

This rearrangement joins TRBV3-1 (or the pseudogene TRBV3-2) to TRBJ2-7; D is possibly TRBD1 (6 bases). Source material: peripheral blood. The sequence was obtained from a woman aged 45 to 65 with acute or convalescent COVID-19. CDR3 nucleotides: TGTGCCAGCAGCCCTATAGCACAGGGCTCCAACGAGCAGTACTTC. It encodes CASSPIAQGSNEQYF.